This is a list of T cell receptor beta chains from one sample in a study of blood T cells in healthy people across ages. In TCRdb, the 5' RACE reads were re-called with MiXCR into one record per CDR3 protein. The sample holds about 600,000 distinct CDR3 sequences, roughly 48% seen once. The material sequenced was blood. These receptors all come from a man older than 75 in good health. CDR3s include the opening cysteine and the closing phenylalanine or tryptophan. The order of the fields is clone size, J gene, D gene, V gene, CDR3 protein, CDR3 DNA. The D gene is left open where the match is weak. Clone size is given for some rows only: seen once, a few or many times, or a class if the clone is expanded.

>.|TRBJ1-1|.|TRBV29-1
CSAGRLTSGNTEAFF
TGCAGCGCGGGAAGGTTAACAAGCGGGAACACTGAAGCTTTCTTT
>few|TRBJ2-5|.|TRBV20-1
CSADYRAQETQYF
TGCAGTGCTGATTACAGGGCGCAAGAGACCCAGTACTTC
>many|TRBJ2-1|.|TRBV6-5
CASSYSNQGNEQFF
TGTGCCAGCAGTTACTCCAACCAGGGGAATGAGCAGTTCTTC
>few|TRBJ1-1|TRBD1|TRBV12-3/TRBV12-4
CASSWGQSNTEAFF
TGTGCCAGCAGTTGGGGACAGTCGAACACTGAAGCTTTCTTT
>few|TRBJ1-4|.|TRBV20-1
CSASDAGGNEKLFF
TGCAGTGCAAGCGACGCCGGGGGGAATGAAAAACTGTTTTTT
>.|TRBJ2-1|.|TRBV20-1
CSARAGDSSYNEQFF
TGCAGTGCTAGAGCGGGGGACAGCTCCTACAATGAGCAGTTCTTC
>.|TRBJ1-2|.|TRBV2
CASRSGTGSNYGYTF
TGTGCCAGCAGGTCCGGGACGGGATCTAACTATGGCTACACCTTC
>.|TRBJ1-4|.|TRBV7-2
CASSSYSGNEKLFF
TGTGCCAGCAGCTCATACTCAGGAAATGAAAAACTGTTTTTT
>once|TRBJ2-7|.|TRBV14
CASSTGLSYF
TGTGCCAGCAGCACAGGTCTGTCGTACTTC
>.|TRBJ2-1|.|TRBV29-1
CSVVLWGDEQFF
TGCAGCGTTGTGTTATGGGGAGATGAGCAGTTCTTC
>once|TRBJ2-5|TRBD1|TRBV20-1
CSARNRGLGETQYF
TGCAGTGCTCGGAACAGGGGGCTGGGTGAGACCCAGTACTTC
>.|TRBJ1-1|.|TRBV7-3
CASSPGRANTEAFF
TGTGCCAGCAGCCCGGGCAGAGCGAACACTGAAGCTTTCTTT
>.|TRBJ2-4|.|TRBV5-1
CASSPDPHGAKNIQYF
TGCGCCAGCAGCCCTGATCCCCATGGGGCCAAAAACATTCAGTACTTC
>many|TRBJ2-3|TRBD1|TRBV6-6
CASTKTGADTDTQYF
TGTGCCAGCACCAAAACAGGGGCGGACACAGATACGCAGTATTTT
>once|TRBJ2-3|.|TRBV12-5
CASGPGFTDTQYF
TGTGCTAGTGGACCAGGGTTTACAGATACGCAGTATTTT
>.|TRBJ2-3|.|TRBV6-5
CTSQGGIDTQYF
TGTACCAGTCAGGGGGGTATAGATACGCAGTATTTT
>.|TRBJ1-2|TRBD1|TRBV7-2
CASSVASGGGYTF
TGTGCCAGCAGCGTAGCGTCAGGGGGAGGCTACACCTTC
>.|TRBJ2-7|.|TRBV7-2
CASSLAHTSYEQYF
TGTGCCAGCAGCTTAGCACATACCTCCTACGAGCAGTACTTC
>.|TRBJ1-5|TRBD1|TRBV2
CASSDLGQINQPQHF
TGTGCCAGCAGTGATTTGGGACAGATCAATCAGCCCCAGCATTTT
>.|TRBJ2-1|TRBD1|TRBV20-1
CSARNRDREANEQFF
TGCAGTGCTAGGAACCGGGACAGGGAGGCCAATGAGCAGTTCTTC
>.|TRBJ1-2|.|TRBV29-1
CSAGGGDGYTF
TGCAGCGCCGGTGGAGGGGATGGCTACACCTTC
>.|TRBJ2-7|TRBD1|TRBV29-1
CSVPGQGLYGQYF
TGCAGCGTCCCGGGACAGGGGCTCTACGGGCAGTACTTC
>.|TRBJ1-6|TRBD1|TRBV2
CASRTGELYSPLHF
TGTGCCAGTCGGACAGGGGAGTTATATTCACCCCTCCACTTT
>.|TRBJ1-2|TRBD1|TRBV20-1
CSANPTGNYGYTF
TGCAGTGCGAACCCGACAGGGAACTATGGCTACACCTTC
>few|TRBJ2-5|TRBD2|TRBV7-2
CASSLMPSGGVKTQYF
TGTGCCAGCAGCTTAATGCCTAGCGGGGGGGTTAAGACCCAGTACTTC
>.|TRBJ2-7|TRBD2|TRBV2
CASSDSGGISYEQYF
TGTGCCAGCAGTGACTCCGGGGGGATCTCCTACGAGCAGTACTTC
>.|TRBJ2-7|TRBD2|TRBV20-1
CSAPTSGTLLEQYF
TGCAGTGCCCCTACTAGCGGGACCCTTTTAGAGCAGTACTTC
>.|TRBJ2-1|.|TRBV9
CASSVDWTNYNEQFF
TGTGCCAGCAGCGTAGATTGGACTAACTACAATGAGCAGTTCTTC
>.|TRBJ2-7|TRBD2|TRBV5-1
CASSLGTSGEKIQYF
TGCGCCAGCAGCTTGGGGACTAGCGGGGAGAAGATCCAGTACTTC
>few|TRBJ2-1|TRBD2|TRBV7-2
CASSFVTSGSGEQFF
TGTGCCAGCAGCTTTGTGACTAGCGGGAGCGGTGAGCAGTTCTTC
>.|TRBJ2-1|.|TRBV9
CASSTGTGYSSYNEQFF
TGTGCCAGCAGCACCGGAACAGGGTATTCCTCCTACAATGAGCAGTTCTTC
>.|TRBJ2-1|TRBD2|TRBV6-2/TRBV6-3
CASSRAGTSGSNEQFF
TGTGCCAGCAGCCGGGCAGGGACTAGCGGGTCCAATGAGCAGTTCTTC
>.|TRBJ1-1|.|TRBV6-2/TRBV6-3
CARQGRANTEAFF
TGTGCCCGCCAAGGGAGGGCGAACACTGAAGCTTTCTTT
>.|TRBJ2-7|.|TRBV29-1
CSVARGRSHEQYF
TGCAGCGTTGCAAGGGGCAGATCCCACGAGCAGTACTTC
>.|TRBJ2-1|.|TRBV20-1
CSARRTYNEQFF
TGCAGTGCTCGACGGACCTACAATGAGCAGTTCTTC
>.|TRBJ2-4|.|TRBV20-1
CSGGEYGIQYF
TGCAGCGGAGGGGAATATGGCATTCAGTACTTC
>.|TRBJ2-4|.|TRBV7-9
CASSLATGVAKNIQYF
TGTGCCAGCAGCTTAGCCACGGGGGTGGCCAAAAACATTCAGTACTTC